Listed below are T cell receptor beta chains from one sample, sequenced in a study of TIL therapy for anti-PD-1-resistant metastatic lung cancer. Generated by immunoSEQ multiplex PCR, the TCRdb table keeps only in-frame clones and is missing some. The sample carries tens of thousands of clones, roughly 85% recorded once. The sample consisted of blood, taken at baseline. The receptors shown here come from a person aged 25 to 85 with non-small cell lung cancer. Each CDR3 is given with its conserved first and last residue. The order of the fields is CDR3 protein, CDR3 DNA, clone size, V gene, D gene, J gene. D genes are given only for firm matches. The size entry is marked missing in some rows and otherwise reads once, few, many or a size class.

CASSAPGQGAWEQYF	TGTGCCAGCAGTGCACCGGGACAGGGGGCTTGGGAGCAGTACTTC	.	TRBV25-1	TRBD1	TRBJ2-7
CASSDSTGSGYTF	TGTGCCAGCAGTGACTCGACAGGGAGTGGCTACACCTTC	.	TRBV6-4	TRBD1	TRBJ1-2
CASSNRRGDYNEQFF	TGCGCCAGCAGTAACCGCCGGGGAGATTACAATGAGCAGTTCTTC	.	TRBV10-1	.	TRBJ2-1
CSASGFGTPPGELFF	TGCAGTGCTAGTGGGTTCGGGACTCCACCCGGGGAGCTGTTTTTT	.	TRBV20-1	.	TRBJ2-2
CASSLVGDRVYEQYF	TGTGCCAGCAGCTTAGTGGGGGACAGGGTCTACGAGCAGTACTTC	once	TRBV27	TRBD1	TRBJ2-7
CASSQERSGGPADTQYF	TGCGCCAGCAGCCAAGAGAGGTCAGGGGGCCCGGCAGATACGCAGTATTTT	.	TRBV4-3	TRBD1	TRBJ2-3
CASRHRGQPENEKLFF	TGTGCCAGCAGGCACCGGGGGCAGCCGGAGAATGAAAAACTGTTTTTT	.	TRBV6-8	.	TRBJ1-4
CASSSHRGMMFF	TGTGCCAGCAGTTCGCACAGGGGTATGATGTTTTTT	.	TRBV12-3/TRBV12-4	TRBD1	TRBJ1-4
CASSPIGSDEQFF	TGTGCCAGCTCACCGATAGGGAGCGATGAGCAGTTCTTC	.	TRBV18	.	TRBJ2-1
CASSPRHVRNNEKLFF	TGTGCCAGCTCACCTCGCCACGTCCGAAATAATGAAAAACTGTTTTTT	.	TRBV18	.	TRBJ1-4
CASSSEAGVDTQYF	TGTGCCAGCAGCTCAGAAGCGGGAGTGGATACGCAGTATTTT	.	TRBV11-3	TRBD2	TRBJ2-3
CASSEEWDEQYF	TGTGCCAGCAGTGAAGAGTGGGACGAGCAGTACTTC	.	TRBV2	.	TRBJ2-7